This T cell receptor beta chain emerged from a study of response to subunit inactivated influenza vaccine. Notes on the study in general: Seasonal influenza vaccination, on each occasion, was suggested by the authors to recruit few new T cells.

In TCRdb, the RT-PCR reads were re-called with MiXCR into one record per CDR3 protein. Among around 540,000 distinct CDR3 sequences listed, roughly 10% were seen once. This clonotype has only a few counts. Its antigen is not identified. In germline, CDR1 is SGDLS, CDR2 YYNGEE. V was cut by 0 bases and J by 7 bases, with 17 bases left in between. This CDR3 is built from 15 residues. This rearrangement joins TRBV9 to TRBJ2-7; D is perhaps TRBD1 or TRBD2 (5 bases each). The specimen was PBMCs from blood, collected on the day of vaccination. The receptor was derived from a man aged 50 or older who received an inactivated influenza vaccine. The CDR3 protein is CASSVEWQGSGEQYF. The CDR3 DNA is TGTGCCAGCAGCGTAGAATGGCAGGGCTCGGGGGAGCAGTACTTC.